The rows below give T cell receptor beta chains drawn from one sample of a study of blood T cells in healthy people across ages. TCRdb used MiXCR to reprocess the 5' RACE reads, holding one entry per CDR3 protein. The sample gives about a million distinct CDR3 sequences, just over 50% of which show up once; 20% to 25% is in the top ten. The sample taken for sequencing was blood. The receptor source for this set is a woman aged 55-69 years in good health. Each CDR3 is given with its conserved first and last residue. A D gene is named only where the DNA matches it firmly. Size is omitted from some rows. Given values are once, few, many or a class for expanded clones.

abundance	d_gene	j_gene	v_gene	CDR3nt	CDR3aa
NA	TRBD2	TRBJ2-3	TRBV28	TGTGCCAGCAGTTTAATGCGTGGGAGGGGCCCAGATACGCAGTATTTT	CASSLMRGRGPDTQYF
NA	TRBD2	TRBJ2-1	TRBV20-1	TGCAGTGCTCTAGCGGGAGTTGAGCAGTTCTTC	CSALAGVEQFF
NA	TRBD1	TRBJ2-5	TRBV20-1	TGCAGTGCTCTCGACAGGGGCTGGGGGACCCAGTACTTC	CSALDRGWGTQYF
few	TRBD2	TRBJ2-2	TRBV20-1	TGCAGTGCTAGACACCCCGGGACTAGCGGGTTTCGGAACACCGGGGAGCTGTTTTTT	CSARHPGTSGFRNTGELFF
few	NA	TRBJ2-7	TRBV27	TGTGCCAGCAGTTTAAGGGGGGACAGCTCCTACGAGCAGTACTTC	CASSLRGDSSYEQYF
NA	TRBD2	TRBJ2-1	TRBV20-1	TGCAGTGCTAGAGACTCGGGGGGGCAGTTCTTC	CSARDSGGQFF
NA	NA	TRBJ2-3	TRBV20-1	TGCAGTGCAAGCGGGTTTCGATCTAGCACAGATACGCAGTATTTT	CSASGFRSSTDTQYF
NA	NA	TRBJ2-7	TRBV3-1	TGTGCCGGCAGCCAAGATCTTGCCACTGTCTACGAGCAGTACTTC	CAGSQDLATVYEQYF
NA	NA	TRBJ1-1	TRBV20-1	TGCAGTGCTAGGGCAGGGATGAACACTGAAGCTTTCTTT	CSARAGMNTEAFF
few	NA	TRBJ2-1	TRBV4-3	TGCGCCAGCAGCCATTCCGGGACCCCCAATGAGCAGTTCTTC	CASSHSGTPNEQFF
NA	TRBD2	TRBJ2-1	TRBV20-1	TGCAGTGCTAGAGATTTTGCGGGAGGGAACTACAATGAGCAGTTCTTC	CSARDFAGGNYNEQFF
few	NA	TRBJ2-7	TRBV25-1	TGTGCCAGCAGTGAAAATTGGGCAGTTGGAGCCTACGAGCAGTACTTC	CASSENWAVGAYEQYF
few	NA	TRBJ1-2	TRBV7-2	TGTGCCAGCAGTCCCGGTCAACCTGCCCTCCTCTCCACCTTC	CASSPGQPALLSTF
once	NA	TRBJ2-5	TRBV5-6	TGTGCCAGCAGCGTCGTTGGGCGTTTGGAGACCCAGTACTTC	CASSVVGRLETQYF
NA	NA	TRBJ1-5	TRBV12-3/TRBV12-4	TGTGCCAGCAAACCCGCCTTTGACAGCCCTTATCAGCCCCAGCATTTT	CASKPAFDSPYQPQHF